The T cell receptor beta chain under discussion was sequenced for a study of T cells in Graves' hyperthyroidism and ophthalmopathy. Findings and limits, study-wide: Median prediction lead before ophthalmopathy onset was about 6.3 months with the model.

Stable Graves' hyperthyroidism denoted no ophthalmopathy progression over 18 months. Participants, patients aged 18 to 65, had newly diagnosed hyperthyroidism with a duration under 2 months. TCR beta CDR3 region amplification was performed from RNA transcripts. With the HTBI primer set, the TCR CDR3 went through a first round of RT-PCR. MiXCR, applied by TCRdb to the multiplex PCR reads, yields one record per CDR3 protein. The sample gives about 700,000 distinct CDR3 sequences, approximately 14% of which show up once; about 10% is in the top ten. The V segment lost 1 base and the J segment 8 bases; nucleotides outside the gene matches: 7. CDR1 is SEHNR, CDR2 FQNEAQ, per germline (reference sequence). This CDR3 has 15 amino acids. This clonotype was counted ten times or more. The antigen is unknown.

The sequenced sample consisted of blood. This receptor was taken from a woman younger than 35 with Graves' hyperthyroidism. This chain joins TRBV7-9 and TRBJ2-1, with TRBD2 matching 8 bases. The CDR3 region has the DNA TGTGCCAGCAGCTTAGTCAGCGGGAGTTTTCATGAGCAGTTCTTC. It specifies CASSLVSGSFHEQFF.